A selection of T cell receptor beta chains follows, all from one sample in a study of T-cell reconstitution after alpha-beta-depleted transplantation in children. Using its own MiXCR run on the PCR reads, TCRdb lists one record per CDR3 protein. The sample comprises roughly 100,000 distinct CDR3 sequences, over 6% of which are singletons, and 16% rests with the top ten. Sequences were derived from PBMCs, sampled before TCRalphabeta/CD19-depleted stem cell transplant. The receptors were sampled from a boy younger than 10 with acute lymphoblastic leukemia, due to receive a stem cell transplant. The CDR3 runs from the conserved cysteine through the conserved F or W. The D gene is left open where the match is weak. Not all rows give a size; the values are once, few, many and, for expanded clones, a class.

D,size,V,length,J,DNA,CDR3
NA,few,TRBV12-3/TRBV12-4,13,TRBJ1-5,TGTGCCAGCAGTCAACAGGGTAATCAGCCCCAGCATTTT,CASSQQGNQPQHF
TRBD2,few,TRBV7-6,15,TRBJ2-1,TGTGCCAGCAGCTTAGCAGCGGGGGGGCTCAATGAGCAGTTCTTC,CASSLAAGGLNEQFF
TRBD2,few,TRBV6-4,15,TRBJ2-2,TGTGCCAGCAGTGAAGCGGGGTCCCTGCCCGGGGAGCTGTTTTTT,CASSEAGSLPGELFF
NA,many,TRBV7-7,14,TRBJ2-7,TGTGCTAGCAGCCCTCAGTATGGGGCCTACGAGCAGTACTTC,CASSPQYGAYEQYF
NA,many,TRBV7-6,15,TRBJ2-1,TGTGCCAGCAGCTCCCGGGACTTCTCCTACAATGAGCAGTTCTTC,CASSSRDFSYNEQFF
TRBD2,many,TRBV7-2,20,TRBJ2-3,TGTGCCAGCAGCTTAGCGCGGTTGACTAGCGGGGCTTCTAGCACAGATACGCAGTATTTT,CASSLARLTSGASSTDTQYF
NA,many,TRBV12-3/TRBV12-4,14,TRBJ2-1,TGTGCCAGCACCCAACTAGCTCGTTTTGGTGAGCAGTTCTTC,CASTQLARFGEQFF
NA,NA,TRBV12-3/TRBV12-4,17,TRBJ2-6,TGTGCCAGCAGCCCCGGGGAGGCGGGACCTGGGGCCAACGTCCTGACTTTC,CASSPGEAGPGANVLTF
TRBD1,many,TRBV5-1,16,TRBJ2-7,TGCGCCAGCAGCTTGGCCGGGGGACAGGAATCCTACGAGCAGTACTTC,CASSLAGGQESYEQYF
TRBD2,many,TRBV6-1,15,TRBJ2-7,TGTGCCAGCAGTGAGGGGCTAGCGGGGAATCACGAGCAGTACTTC,CASSEGLAGNHEQYF
TRBD2,many,TRBV12-3/TRBV12-4,20,TRBJ2-2,TGTGCCAGCAGCCTCCCGACGGGACTAGCGGGGGTCAGGAACACCGGGGAGCTGTTTTTT,CASSLPTGLAGVRNTGELFF
TRBD1,many,TRBV5-1,18,TRBJ2-3,TGCGCCAGCAGCTTGGATCTTTCGGGGACAGGGGGCGTAGATACGCAGTATTTT,CASSLDLSGTGGVDTQYF
NA,many,TRBV19,18,TRBJ2-1,TGTGCCAGTAGTACCTCTCCCCTCTCGGGACAACTTTACAATGAGCAGTTCTTC,CASSTSPLSGQLYNEQFF
NA,NA,TRBV11-2,13,TRBJ1-1,TGTGCCAGCACCCCATCAGGGAACACTGAAGCTTTCTTT,CASTPSGNTEAFF
TRBD1,NA,TRBV20-1,15,TRBJ1-1,TGCAGTGCTAGCCCTCCGACAGGGCCTCAAACTGAAGCTTTCTTT,CSASPPTGPQTEAFF
NA,many,TRBV7-2,13,TRBJ1-3,TGTGCCAGCAGCTCAAGGTCTGGAAACACCATATATTTT,CASSSRSGNTIYF
TRBD1,few,TRBV24-1,15,TRBJ2-1,TGTGCCACCAGTGATCCCCCCAGGGGGTACAATGAGCAGTTCTTC,CATSDPPRGYNEQFF
NA,many,TRBV13,19,TRBJ2-7,TGTGCCAGCAGCTTAGCTCGGTGGGCCGCGGACAGCTTTTCCTACGAGCAGTACTTC,CASSLARWAADSFSYEQYF
NA,few,TRBV5-6,15,TRBJ1-2,TGTGCCAGCTGTTACGGGGGTGAGCCCCTCTATGGCTACACCTTC,CASCYGGEPLYGYTF
TRBD2,once,TRBV5-1,15,TRBJ2-1,TGCTCCAGCAGCTCCATAGCGGGGGGGCCGTATGAGCAGTTCTTC,CSSSSIAGGPYEQFF
NA,few,TRBV5-5,17,TRBJ1-5,TGTGCCAGCAGCTTTTCAGGAGGGGTGTATAGCAATCAGCCCCAGCATTTT,CASSFSGGVYSNQPQHF
TRBD1,many,TRBV5-6,15,TRBJ2-5,TGTGCCAGCAGCTTAAGAGGGGGCCCTACAGAGACCCAGTACTTC,CASSLRGGPTETQYF
TRBD1,NA,TRBV7-2,15,TRBJ1-1,TGTGCCAGCACCCTTTATCCAGGGGGCAACACTGAAGCTTTCTTT,CASTLYPGGNTEAFF
TRBD2,NA,TRBV12-3/TRBV12-4,16,TRBJ2-3,TGTGCCAGCAGTTTTCAAAGCGGGGGTTGGGCAGATACGCAGTATTTT,CASSFQSGGWADTQYF
TRBD1,few,TRBV12-3/TRBV12-4,16,TRBJ1-2,TGTGCCAGCAGTTCTCGTCTCGACAGGGCCCTTTATGGCTACACCTTC,CASSSRLDRALYGYTF
TRBD1,few,TRBV5-1,12,TRBJ1-1,TGCGCCAGCAAGGACAGGGACACTGAAGCTTTCTTT,CASKDRDTEAFF
TRBD2,many,TRBV6-4,15,TRBJ2-2,TGTGCCAGCAGTGACGGACTAGCCCCCACCGGGGAGCTGTTTTTT,CASSDGLAPTGELFF
NA,many,TRBV28,16,TRBJ1-5,TGTGCCAGCAGTTTACGACCGATAGTCTTCGGGCAGCCCCAGCATTTT,CASSLRPIVFGQPQHF
NA,many,TRBV6-4,14,TRBJ2-3,TGTGCCAGCAGTGCGGGGGTGGGCACAGATACGCAGTATTTT,CASSAGVGTDTQYF
TRBD1,many,TRBV20-1,14,TRBJ2-1,TGCAGTGCCAGGGGAGACAGGGTTAACAATGAGCAGTTCTTC,CSARGDRVNNEQFF
NA,few,TRBV7-2,15,TRBJ2-7,TGTGCCAGCAGCTTAGACTCCGGGGGGCACTACGAGCAGTACTTC,CASSLDSGGHYEQYF
TRBD2,few,TRBV4-1,19,TRBJ2-3,TGCGCCAGCAGCCAAGCGCTGTCGGGGGGGCCTAATGGCACAGATACGCAGTATTTT,CASSQALSGGPNGTDTQYF
NA,many,TRBV6-1,14,TRBJ2-1,TGTGCCAGCAGCCCGGGCCGCCCAAGTCCTGAGCAGTTCTTC,CASSPGRPSPEQFF
NA,many,TRBV5-5,13,TRBJ1-1,TGTGCCAGCAGCTATGTGGATTTGACTGAAGCTTTCTTT,CASSYVDLTEAFF
NA,many,TRBV12-3/TRBV12-4,18,TRBJ1-4,TGTGCCAGCAGTCTAAGACTAAAATCATGGGACGGACCCGAAAAACTGTTTTTT,CASSLRLKSWDGPEKLFF
NA,many,TRBV12-3/TRBV12-4,14,TRBJ1-5,TGTGCCAGCAGGAGGGGAGGAATAAATCAGCCCCAGCATTTT,CASRRGGINQPQHF
NA,NA,TRBV11-1,17,TRBJ1-6,TGTGCCAGCAGCTTAGCGAGCCGGGACATAGTACATTCACCCCTCCACTTT,CASSLASRDIVHSPLHF
TRBD1,many,TRBV7-2,13,TRBJ2-3,TGTGCCAGCAGCTACAGGGGGCGGGATACGCAGTATTTT,CASSYRGRDTQYF
NA,many,TRBV29-1,12,TRBJ1-2,TGCAGCGTTGTAACAGGGTCGAAAGGTTACACCTTC,CSVVTGSKGYTF
NA,many,TRBV6-2/TRBV6-3,15,TRBJ2-7,TGTGCCAGCAGTTACTCGAGTTTGAGCGCCTACGAGCAGTACTTC,CASSYSSLSAYEQYF
TRBD1,NA,TRBV6-5,16,TRBJ1-4,TGTGCCAGCAGTTACTCCCCGGGACAGGGATCCGAAAAACTGTTTTTT,CASSYSPGQGSEKLFF
NA,many,TRBV12-3/TRBV12-4,13,TRBJ1-5,TGTGCCAGCACACTTACCAGCAATCAGCCCCAGCATTTT,CASTLTSNQPQHF
NA,many,TRBV5-1,15,TRBJ1-1,TGCGCCAGCAGCCTACCGGAGACTATGAACACTGAAGCTTTCTTT,CASSLPETMNTEAFF
NA,many,TRBV18,12,TRBJ2-7,TGTGCCAGCTCATTCTCCAGGGACGAGCAGTACTTC,CASSFSRDEQYF
TRBD2,few,TRBV6-2/TRBV6-3,13,TRBJ2-7,TGTGCCAGCAGGCGGGGGGGCTCCTACGAGCAGTACTTC,CASRRGGSYEQYF
NA,few,TRBV29-1,13,TRBJ1-5,TGCAGCGTTGACCCGGGGTCCGGTCAGCCCCAGCATTTT,CSVDPGSGQPQHF